Presented here are 15 T cell receptor beta chains from one specimen sequenced in a study of response to subunit inactivated influenza vaccine. Each CDR3 protein gets one entry after TCRdb re-called the RT-PCR reads with MiXCR. The sample has 200,000 to 250,000 distinct CDR3 sequences, less than 15% seen once. The sequences come from non-naive T cells sorted from PBMCs, collected approximately 15 days before vaccination. Receptors were obtained from a man aged 50 or older who received an inactivated influenza vaccine.

The chain links TRBV30 to TRBJ1-1; D might be TRBD1 (6 bases). Trimming left V 2 bases short and J 3 bases short, with 13 bases between. This CDR3 region has 14 residues. Germline CDR1 reads GTSNPN; CDR2 reads SVGIG (reference sequence). CDR3: CAWSYRVTDTEAFF. The CDR3 coding sequence is TGTGCCTGGAGTTACAGGGTTACGGACACTGAAGCTTTCTTT.

The genes are TRBV11-2 and TRBJ2-5; no firm D call. V was trimmed by 4 bases and J by 8 bases, leaving 8 bases between them. The length of the CDR3 is 11 residues. Germline CDR1 SGHAT, CDR2 FQNNGV. The CDR3 DNA sequence: TGTGCCAGCAGCTCTATCGGTACCCAGTACTTC. Translating gives CASSSIGTQYF.

This clonotype was detected many times. The chain uses TRBV6-1 and TRBJ1-5; D unclear. CDR3 length: 12 residues. Per the germline V gene, CDR1 is MNHNS and CDR2 is SASEGT. The ends were cut back, 6 bases at V and 4 bases at J, with 7 bases in the middle. The CDR3 nucleotides read TGTGCCAGCAGGGTTCGGAATCAGCCCCAGCATTTT. Its translation is CASRVRNQPQHF.

J is TRBJ1-4 and V is TRBV4-3; 10 bases line up with TRBD1. V gave up 4 bases and J gave up 7 bases; unmatched junction bases: 9. This CDR3 spans 16 amino acids. Germline CDR1 is LGHNA and CDR2 is YSLEER. The CDR3 sequence: CASSRTPGQGLEKLFF. For the CDR3, the DNA is TGCGCCAGCAGCCGAACACCGGGACAGGGGCTTGAAAAACTGTTTTTT.

A remark on this clonotype: A much bigger clone sits one base away, suggesting this may be a read error. The rearrangement uses TRBV11-2 and TRBJ1-5; D unresolved. The germline V gene has CDR1 SGHAT and CDR2 FQNNGV. The V gene lost 4 bases and the J gene lost 3 bases, with 4 bases spanning the gap. The CDR3 contains 12 residues. The CDR3 DNA reads TGTGCCAGCAGCTCAAACAATCAGCCCCAGCATTTT. Amino acid sequence: CASSSNNQPQHF.

V and J are TRBV20-1 and TRBJ2-3, with 11 bases that match TRBD2. The CDR3 has 15 residues. Germline V gene sequence: CDR1 DFQATT, CDR2 SNEGSKA (reference sequence). V was clipped by 3 bases and J by 2 bases; unmatched bases: 4. CDR3 DNA sequence: TGCAGTGCTAGGGATAGCGGGAGGGCCACAGATACGCAGTATTTT. The encoded protein is CSARDSGRATDTQYF.

The chain joins TRBV6-5 to TRBJ2-1, with D perhaps assigned TRBD1 or TRBD2 (5 bases each). CDR3 length equals 14 residues. V lost 3 bases and J 5 bases, leaving 11 bases between the germline ends. The germline V gene has CDR1 MNHEY and CDR2 SVGAGI. The CDR3, as DNA: TGTGCCAGCAGTTATGGGGGACCGCACAATGAGCAGTTCTTC. As protein: CASSYGGPHNEQFF.

This clonotype has a count of ten or more. V gene TRBV20-1 combines with J gene TRBJ2-1; possibly TRBD1 or TRBD2 for D (5 bases each). In germline, CDR1 is DFQATT, CDR2 SNEGSKA (reference sequence). This CDR3 spans 15 amino acids. Trimming cost V 4 bases and J 0 bases, with 13 bases left between them. The CDR3 DNA sequence: TGCAGTGCTAAAGGGACCACTAGCTCCTACAATGAGCAGTTCTTC. Amino acids: CSAKGTTSSYNEQFF.

This clonotype appeared many times. The rearrangement links TRBV10-3 to TRBJ2-4; TRBD1 matches 10 bases. Germline V lookup: CDR1 ENHRY, CDR2 SYGVKD. With V trimmed by 5 bases and J by 8 bases, 12 bases remained unmatched. The CDR3 length is 16 residues. CDR3 nucleotides: TGTGCCATCAGTTCCGGGACAGGGGCCAGAGGAGACATTCAGTACTTC. Translated, it gives CAISSGTGARGDIQYF.

This clonotype was detected ten times or more. The chain recombines TRBV6-2 or TRBV6-3 with TRBJ2-5; D is undetermined. V lost 2 bases, J lost 4 bases, and 11 bases lay in between. There are 14 residues in the CDR3. Germline CDR1 and CDR2: MNHEY and SVGEGT. CDR3 protein: CASSYGRGPETQYF. The CDR3 DNA reads TGTGCCAGCAGTTACGGCCGCGGTCCAGAGACCCAGTACTTC.

The DNA of the CDR3 is TGTGCCAGCAGCGACCGACTAGCGGGGGGGCAAGATACGCAGTATTTT. Amino acid sequence: CASSDRLAGGQDTQYF. The V call is TRBV11-2, the J call TRBJ2-3; 14 bases match TRBD2. Germline trimming cut 5 bases from V and 5 bases from J; bases unmatched to any gene: 6. From germline, CDR1 is SGHAT and CDR2 FQNNGV. This CDR3 has 16 residues.

This chain links TRBV2 with TRBJ1-5; weak D call: TRBD1 (6 bases). The CDR3 spans 15 residues. V gave up 2 bases and J gave up 5 bases, with 13 bases separating them. Per the germline V gene, CDR1 is SNHLY and CDR2 is FYNNEI. The CDR3 coding sequence is TGTGCCAGCAGTGAATTACTAGGGGGTCATCAGCCCCAGCATTTT. It codes for CASSELLGGHQPQHF.

The chain carries TRBV28 and TRBJ2-7, with D perhaps matching TRBD2 (6 bases). Trimming removed 5 bases at V and 3 bases at J, with 26 bases between. This CDR3 contains 18 residues. Per germline, CDR1 MDHEN and CDR2 SYDVKM. CDR3 in amino acids: CASSDQGGRGGAHYEQYF. For the CDR3, the DNA is TGTGCCAGCAGTGACCAGGGAGGTAGGGGCGGGGCGCACTACGAGCAGTACTTC.

This clonotype was recorded at least ten times. CDR3 sequence (DNA): TGTGCCAGCAGCTTAGGGTTGCTTAACCAAGAGACCCAGTACTTC. Its protein product is CASSLGLLNQETQYF. The chain is built from TRBV7-9 and TRBJ2-5; D unclear. The CDR3 extends over 15 amino acids. From germline, CDR1 is SEHNR and CDR2 FQNEAQ (reference sequence). Trimming stripped 1 base from V and 0 bases from J, with 9 bases between.

The sample holds a few counts of this clonotype. V is TRBV29-1 and J is TRBJ2-3, with TRBD1 as a possible D gene (6 bases). V shed 4 bases and J shed 0 bases, with 11 bases lying between them. Germline loops: CDR1 SQVTM, CDR2 ANQGSEA. The CDR3 contains 14 residues. CDR3 region: CSVGVGQSTDTQYF. The CDR3 DNA follows: TGCAGCGTTGGGGTGGGACAAAGCACAGATACGCAGTATTTT.